The rows below give T cell receptor beta chains drawn from one sample of a study of vaccination and CD4 T cells after COVID-19. No antigens are known for them. Using its own MiXCR run on the PCR reads, TCRdb lists one record per CDR3 protein. The sample has 16,000 or so distinct CDR3 sequences, approximately 53% seen once. The sample consisted of CD4+ T cells from blood, cultured in vitro, taken before SARS-CoV-2 vaccination. These receptors originate from a human donor who had recovered from COVID-19. Both conserved end residues are part of each CDR3. A D gene is named only where the DNA matches it firmly. Rows may omit the clone size; those that give it use once, few, many or a size class.

TGTGCCAGCAGTCGACAGGGTGGTGAGCAGTTCTTC | CASSRQGGEQFF | TRBD1 | TRBJ2-1 | TRBV6-1 | few
TGTGCCTGGAGTCAAGGGCCAGTAAGGACCCAGTACTTC | CAWSQGPVRTQYF | - | TRBJ2-5 | TRBV30 | -
TGTGCCAGCAGTTACCCCGGGGAGGGCACAGATACGCAGTATTTT | CASSYPGEGTDTQYF | - | TRBJ2-3 | TRBV6-5 | -
TGTGCCAGTAGCCCCAACCCCCAAAGGATCACTGAAGCTTTCTTT | CASSPNPQRITEAFF | - | TRBJ1-1 | TRBV19 | -
TGCGCCAGCAGTTTTGGGACAGGGAACACTGAAGCTTTCTTT | CASSFGTGNTEAFF | TRBD1 | TRBJ1-1 | TRBV10-1 | -
TGCAGTGCTAGAGATCCTTCAGCTAATCAGCCCCAGCATTTT | CSARDPSANQPQHF | - | TRBJ1-5 | TRBV20-1 | few
TGCAGTGCTGGACAGGGCGGATCCATCGGCTATGGCTACACCTTC | CSAGQGGSIGYGYTF | TRBD1 | TRBJ1-2 | TRBV20-1 | -
TGTGCCAGCAGTGAAATGACTAGCCCTTCCTACGAGCAGTACTTC | CASSEMTSPSYEQYF | TRBD2 | TRBJ2-7 | TRBV2 | few
TGTGCCACCAGCAGAGTGCCCGGGAGGACTAACAATGAGCAGTTCTTC | CATSRVPGRTNNEQFF | TRBD2 | TRBJ2-1 | TRBV15 | -
TGTGCCAGCAGCCGTAGCGGGTACAATGAGCAGTTCTTC | CASSRSGYNEQFF | TRBD2 | TRBJ2-1 | TRBV7-8 | -
TGTGCCAGCAGTGAATCGCTTGGGGGCGGAGATACGCAGTATTTT | CASSESLGGGDTQYF | - | TRBJ2-3 | TRBV6-1 | -
TGTGCCCTATCCCCATGGACAGTTAGCAATCAGCCCCAGCATTTT | CALSPWTVSNQPQHF | - | TRBJ1-5 | TRBV6-1 | -
TGTGCCAGCAGCTTAGCAACTAGAGACATCACAGATACGCAGTATTTT | CASSLATRDITDTQYF | - | TRBJ2-3 | TRBV7-9 | -
TGTGCCAGCTCACCACCGCGGGGGCAAGCGGGGTACCATTACGAGCAGTACTTC | CASSPPRGQAGYHYEQYF | - | TRBJ2-7 | TRBV18 | -
TGTGCCAGCAGCCAAGCCGGGCGCAGGGGGCAAGAGACCCAGTACTTC | CASSQAGRRGQETQYF | TRBD1 | TRBJ2-5 | TRBV4-2 | -
TGTGCCAGCAAGGCAGGGACGCTCAATCAGCCCCAGCATTTT | CASKAGTLNQPQHF | - | TRBJ1-5 | TRBV6-2/TRBV6-3 | -